This T cell receptor beta chain appears in the sequencing data of a study of shared clonotypes between healthy human individuals. Study as a whole: CD4 naive cells filled three plates per donor, CD4 memory three, CD8 naive two and CD8 memory one. Study results and limitations: Estimated richness was generally greater in naive than memory subsets.

About this clone itself: Its target is unknown. The same CDR3 arises from other DNA sequences in this sample as well.

Sequencing used immunoSEQ multiplex PCR; TCRdb keeps in-frame clones, though not all of them. The sample records about 2.3 million clones, approximately 95% being singletons. The CDR3 has 14 amino acids. V lost 2 bases, J lost 4 bases, and 4 bases stayed unmatched. Germline CDR1 SGHRS, CDR2 YFSETQ. The sequence was collected from a man between 18 and 35 years old in good health. Some clones in this sample may be carry-over from other donors' samples. Sequencing used naive CD4+ T cells from PBMCs. The sample's subset: CD45RA+ positively selected. V is TRBV5-1 and J is TRBJ1-2; 8 bases fit TRBD1. The DNA for the CDR3 is TGCGCCAGCAGCTTTGGGACAGGCGTCTATGGCTACACCTTC. Translation: CASSFGTGVYGYTF.